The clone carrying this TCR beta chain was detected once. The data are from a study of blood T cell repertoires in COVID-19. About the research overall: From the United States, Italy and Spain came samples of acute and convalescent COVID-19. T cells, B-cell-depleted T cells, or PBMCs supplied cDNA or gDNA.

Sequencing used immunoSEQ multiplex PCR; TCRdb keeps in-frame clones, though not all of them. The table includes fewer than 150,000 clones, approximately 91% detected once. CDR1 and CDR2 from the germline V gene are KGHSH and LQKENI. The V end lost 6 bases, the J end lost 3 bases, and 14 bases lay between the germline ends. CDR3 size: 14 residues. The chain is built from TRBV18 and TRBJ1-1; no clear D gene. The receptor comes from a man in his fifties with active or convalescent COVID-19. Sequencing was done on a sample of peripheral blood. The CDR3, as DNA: TGTGCCAGCTCTCGAACCTCAGGTTACACTGAAGCTTTCTTT. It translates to CASSRTSGYTEAFF.